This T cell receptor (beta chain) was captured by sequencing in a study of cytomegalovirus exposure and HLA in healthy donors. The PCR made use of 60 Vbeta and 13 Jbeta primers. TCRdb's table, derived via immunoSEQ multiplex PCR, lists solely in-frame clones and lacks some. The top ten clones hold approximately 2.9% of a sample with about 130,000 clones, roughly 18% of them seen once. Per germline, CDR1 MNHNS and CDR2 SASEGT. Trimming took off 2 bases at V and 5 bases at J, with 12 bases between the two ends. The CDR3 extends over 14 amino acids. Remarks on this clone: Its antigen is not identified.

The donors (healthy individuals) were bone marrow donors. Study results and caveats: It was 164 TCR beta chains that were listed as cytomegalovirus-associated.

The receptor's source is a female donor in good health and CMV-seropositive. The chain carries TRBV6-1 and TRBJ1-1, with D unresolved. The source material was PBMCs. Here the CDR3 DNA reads TGTGCCAGCAGTGAATATGAGAGAGGAACTGAAGCTTTCTTT. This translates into CASSEYERGTEAFF.